The entry below describes one TCR beta chain. These data come from a study of blood T cell repertoires in COVID-19. Study at large: Donors in the United States, Italy and Spain gave samples during acute or convalescent COVID-19. Sample material is recorded as cDNA or gDNA derived from T cells, B-cell-depleted T cells, or PBMCs.

Source study methods: Estimation of nucleated cell counts relied on the amplification of reference gene primers. The assay was immunoSEQ multiplex PCR, and TCRdb's table has in-frame clones only and misses some. V and J calls and clone size are those listed in that table; D and trimming were worked out from the DNA. There are about 200,000 clones in the sample; around 87% occur only once, and 3% lies in the top ten. The CDR3 sequence is 16 residues long. Trimming removed 7 bases from V and 2 bases from J; junction bases left unmatched: 13. CDR1 LGHNT and CDR2 FRNRAP come from the germline V gene. J is TRBJ2-5 and V is TRBV12-5; 7 bases match TRBD2. The sequenced sample was peripheral blood. The TCR originated in a man aged 60 to 69 with acute or convalescent COVID-19. CDR3 in DNA: TGTGCTAGTGCCCCCCGGGCGGGGGATCCACAAGAGACCCAGTACTTC. Encoded protein: CASAPRAGDPQETQYF.